These 20 T cell receptor beta chains originate from one sample sequenced in a study of technical replicates of blood from a few donors. Libraries were prepared by immunoSEQ multiplex PCR; TCRdb keeps only in-frame clonotypes and omits some of them. Among tens of thousands of clones, roughly 96% were seen once, and the ten largest hold about 0.2%. Material: T cells isolated from PBMCs. The receptors originated from a human donor in good health.

CDR3: CASSPREKNYNSPLHF. Written as DNA, the CDR3 is TGCGCCAGCAGCCCACGAGAGAAGAACTATAATTCACCCCTCCACTTT. The V and J genes are TRBV5-1 and TRBJ1-6; D is unresolved. The CDR3 is made up of 16 amino acids. The germline V gene has CDR1 SGHRS and CDR2 YFSETQ. V was cut by 4 bases and J by 3 bases, with 14 bases left in between.

This rearrangement joins TRBV10-1 to TRBJ2-5, with 8 bases matching TRBD2. Germline V gene sequence: CDR1 WNHNN, CDR2 SYGVQD (reference sequence). With 5 bases clipped from V and 3 bases from J, the junction kept 2 bases outside the gene matches. CDR3 length equals 13 residues. The CDR3 here is CASSRGGEETQYF. CDR3 coding DNA: TGCGCCAGCAGTCGGGGGGGCGAAGAGACCCAGTACTTC.

The rearrangement links TRBV7-2 to TRBJ2-3, with 9 bases fitting TRBD2. The V and J ends lost 4 bases and 6 bases, in that order; junction bases with no gene match: 8. The germline gives CDR1 SGHTA, CDR2 FQGNSA. CDR3 length equals 15 residues. Written as DNA, the CDR3 is TGTGCCAGCAGCTCGCATAGCGGGAGATTGGATACGCAGTATTTT. Its translation: CASSSHSGRLDTQYF.

The chain links TRBV6-1 to TRBJ1-1, with 7 bases that match TRBD1. The CDR3 contains 14 residues. CDR1 is MNHNS, CDR2 SASEGT, per germline. The trim removed 7 bases at V and 5 bases at J, leaving 10 bases unmatched. This CDR3 is CASKSQGPGTEAFF. The CDR3 nucleotides read TGTGCCAGCAAATCACAGGGGCCGGGGACTGAAGCTTTCTTT.

This rearrangement joins TRBV5-1 to TRBJ2-5, with 10 bases lining up with TRBD2. This CDR3 spans 15 amino acids. Germline CDR1 is SGHRS and CDR2 is YFSETQ. J gave up 5 bases and V 1 base, and 5 bases lay outside the gene matches. As DNA, the CDR3 is TGCGCCAGCAGCTTGACCCCTAGCGGGGGTGAGACCCAGTACTTC. It specifies CASSLTPSGGETQYF.

The V call is TRBV11-2, the J call TRBJ2-7, with D possibly TRBD2 on 6 matching bases. This CDR3 contains 15 residues. The germline V and J ends were trimmed by 1 base and 2 bases, with 12 bases remaining between them. The germline V gene has CDR1 SGHAT and CDR2 FQNNGV. The CDR3 sequence is CASSLAGEGPYEQYF. The CDR3 DNA follows: TGTGCCAGCAGCTTAGCGGGGGAAGGCCCCTACGAGCAGTACTTC.

This chain joins TRBV5-4 and TRBJ2-2, with 9 nucleotides matching TRBD2. Trimming at V came to 2 bases and at J to 5 bases, leaving 13 bases not matched to a gene. The CDR3 runs to 18 residues. The germline CDR1 and CDR2 sequences are SGHNT and YYREEE (reference sequence). CDR3 region: CASSFTGTSLLGTGELFF. DNA for the CDR3: TGTGCCAGCAGCTTTACCGGGACTAGCTTATTGGGAACCGGGGAGCTGTTTTTT.

V usage is TRBV5-1 and J usage is TRBJ2-1; 15 bases align to TRBD2. Germline V gene lookup returns CDR1 SGHRS and CDR2 YFSETQ. The trim removed 4 bases at V and 4 bases at J, leaving 3 bases unmatched. The CDR3 is 16 residues long. The CDR3 nucleotides read TGCGCCAGCAGCATCGGACTAGCGGGAGGGTACAATGAGCAGTTCTTC. This encodes CASSIGLAGGYNEQFF.

V usage is TRBV6-5 and J usage is TRBJ2-7, with 7 nucleotides matching TRBD2. Per the germline V gene, CDR1 is MNHEY and CDR2 is SVGAGI. J was trimmed by 3 bases and V by 5 bases; bases with no gene match: 10. The CDR3 totals 15 residues. CDR3 in DNA: TGTGCCAGCAGTCCCTCGGGGGGAGCACGCTACGAGCAGTACTTC. Amino acids: CASSPSGGARYEQYF.

This chain links TRBV30 with TRBJ1-6, with D possibly being TRBD1 (6 bases). The CDR3 loop spans 16 amino acids. CDR1 and CDR2 from the germline V gene are GTSNPN and SVGIG (reference sequence). V was trimmed by 2 bases and J by 0 bases, leaving 11 bases between them. In nucleotides, the CDR3 is TGTGCCTGGAGTTGGGGGCCGAGCTCCTATAATTCACCCCTCCACTTT. Translating gives CAWSWGPSSYNSPLHF.

The V and J genes are TRBV15 and TRBJ2-5; TRBD1 agrees at 8 bases. This CDR3 has 15 residues. J gave up 5 bases and V 4 bases, and 9 bases lay outside the gene matches. Germline lookup yields CDR1 LNHNV and CDR2 YYDKDF (reference sequence). CDR3 loop: CATSKHRTGRETQYF. CDR3 DNA: TGTGCCACCAGCAAACACAGGACAGGGCGGGAGACCCAGTACTTC.

This chain uses TRBV5-4 with TRBJ2-3, with D maybe TRBD2 (5 bases). The CDR3 consists of 14 residues. In germline, CDR1 is SGHNT, CDR2 YYREEE (reference sequence). Trimming took 4 bases from V and 1 from J, leaving 10 bases between them. The CDR3 coding sequence is TGTGCCAGCAGCCGGAAGGAGGGCACAGATACGCAGTATTTT. The encoded protein is CASSRKEGTDTQYF. Full variable domain (outside the CDR3, taken from reference TRBV5-4 and TRBJ2-3): ETGVTQSPTHLIKTRGQQVTLRCSSQSGHNTVSWYQQALGQGPQFIFQYYREEENGRGNFPPRFSGLQFPNYSSELNVNALELDDSALYLCASSRKEGTDTQYFGPGTRLTVL.

J is TRBJ1-5 and V is TRBV2; TRBD1 matches at 8 bases. The length of the CDR3 is 18 residues. The V and J ends lost 6 bases and 2 bases, in that order; junction bases with no gene match: 15. Looked up from germline, CDR1 is SNHLY and CDR2 is FYNNEI. DNA of the CDR3: TGTGCCAGCAGGGGTTGGACAGGGTTTGGGGGTGGCAATCAGCCCCAGCATTTT. Translating it yields CASRGWTGFGGGNQPQHF.

The chain carries TRBV29-1 and TRBJ2-7, with 11 nucleotides matching TRBD2. Germline V gives CDR1 SQVTM, CDR2 ANQGSEA. Losses at the gene ends were 5 bases for V and 4 bases for J; bases not matched to a gene: 4. The length of the CDR3 is 13 residues. The CDR3 DNA is TGCAGCGTTCCGGGACTAGCGGAATACGAGCAGTACTTC. Its protein is CSVPGLAEYEQYF.

The genes are TRBV11-2 and TRBJ2-4; D is perhaps TRBD1 (6 bases). This CDR3 comprises 13 residues. Germline V gives CDR1 SGHAT, CDR2 FQNNGV. V shed 2 bases and J shed 7 bases, with 9 bases lying between them. The CDR3 coding sequence is TGTGCCAGCAGCTTACAGGGGACGAACATTCAGTACTTC. Its protein product is CASSLQGTNIQYF.

The chain carries TRBV6-4 and TRBJ1-1; D gene ambiguous. Per germline, CDR1 MRHNA and CDR2 SNTAGT. V lost 8 bases to trimming and J lost 0 bases, with 10 bases between them. The length of the CDR3 is 13 residues. The CDR3 DNA sequence: TGTGCCAGCGCGATAACCATGAACACTGAAGCTTTCTTT. Its protein is CASAITMNTEAFF.

The chain uses TRBV5-1 and TRBJ2-5; the match to TRBD2 covers 12 bases. This CDR3 is 16 amino acids long. After removal of 4 bases from V and 4 bases from J, the junction contained 8 bases not matched to a gene. From germline, CDR1 is SGHRS and CDR2 YFSETQ. The CDR3, as DNA: TGCGCCAGCAGCGTTCGGCTAGCGGGAGGGGCAGAGACCCAGTACTTC. As protein: CASSVRLAGGAETQYF.

The CDR3 here is CASSPEQGLNTEAFF. CDR3 nucleotides: TGTGCCAGCAGCCCGGAGCAGGGCTTAAACACTGAAGCTTTCTTT. This chain uses TRBV6-4 with TRBJ1-1; tentatively, D is TRBD1 (5 bases). Trimming left V 6 bases short and J 2 bases short, with 16 bases between. The V gene's germline CDR1 is MRHNA and CDR2 SNTAGT. CDR3 length equals 15 residues.

The CDR3 nucleotides are TGCGCCAGCAGCCAACGACACAGACAGGGGACCAATCAGCCCCAGCATTTT. This encodes CASSQRHRQGTNQPQHF. This chain joins TRBV4-1 and TRBJ1-5; 8 bases are a match to TRBD1. Germline values: CDR1 MGHRA, CDR2 YSYEKL. This CDR3 comprises 17 residues. With 2 bases clipped from V and 3 bases from J, the junction kept 9 bases outside the gene matches.

J is TRBJ2-7 and V is TRBV27; TRBD1 is a possible D gene (5 bases). The CDR3 totals 13 residues. The V end lost 4 bases, the J end lost 2 bases, and 9 bases lay between the germline ends. In germline, CDR1 is MNHEY, CDR2 SMNVEV (reference sequence). CDR3 protein: CASSSQVAYEQYF. CDR3 in DNA: TGTGCCAGCAGTTCACAGGTAGCCTACGAGCAGTACTTC.